The source of this T cell receptor beta chain is a study of OX40 agonist ivuxolimab in advanced cancers. Study-wide background: Across the patients, intravenous ivuxolimab was delivered every 2 weeks at 0.01 to 10 mg/kg.

General study results and limits: Clonal expansion was seen in CD4+ and CD8+ blood T cells by week 6 at 0.1 to 3.0 mg/kg. CD4+ T cells averaged fewer expanded clones than CD8+ T cells.

If patients had autoimmune disease history or systemic immunosuppression, they were excluded. Germline V gene sequence: CDR1 MNHNS, CDR2 SASEGT. V lost 7 bases and J lost 1, with 15 bases in between. This CDR3 is built from 15 residues. A note on this clone: What it binds is unknown.

TCRdb's copy holds only in-frame clones and misses some; the assay was immunoSEQ multiplex PCR. This sample has approximately 100,000 clones, with around 85% found just once. The rearrangement uses TRBV6-1 and TRBJ2-3, with TRBD2 as a possible D gene (5 bases). This TCR was recovered from an adult with an advanced solid tumor such as melanoma, head and neck, liver or kidney cancer. The starting material was CD4+ or CD8+ T cells sorted from blood, obtained in a trial of the OX40 agonist ivuxolimab. The CDR3 region is CASIIAGSRTDTQYF. The CDR3 region has the DNA TGTGCCAGCATTATCGCGGGCAGCCGCACAGATACGCAGTATTTT.